The 7 T cell receptor beta chains in this list originate from one sample, sequenced in a study of vaccination effects on CD4 cells after COVID-19. Sequencing followed a ViraFEST assay step that expanded antigen-specific CD4+ T cells with viral peptide pools. Having been cultured for 10 days, the cells underwent CD4+ T cell isolation. Method: immunoSEQ multiplex PCR; TCRdb's copy keeps in-frame clones and lacks some. There are some 79,000 clones in the sample; around 74% occur only once, and approximately 1.7% lies in the top ten. These receptors' targets are unknown. Material: CD4+ T cells from PBMCs cultured with HCoV-229E spike peptides, obtained before COVID-19 vaccination. The receptor set was obtained from a human donor who received a COVID-19 vaccine.

The chain couples TRBV6-5 to TRBJ1-1; 8 nucleotides line up with TRBD1. Per the germline V gene, CDR1 is MNHEY and CDR2 is SVGAGI. J gave up 9 bases and V 6 bases, and 9 bases lay outside the gene matches. The CDR3 is 13 residues long. CDR3 sequence reads: CASRNPTGDQAFF. CDR3 bases: TGTGCCAGCAGAAACCCGACAGGGGATCAAGCTTTCTTT.

The table lists this clone with a few counts. V and J are TRBV4-1 and TRBJ2-2; tentatively, D is TRBD1 or TRBD2 (5 bases each). CDR1 is MGHRA and CDR2 is YSYEKL in the germline V gene. V lost 4 bases, J lost 0 bases, and 12 bases lay in between. CDR3 length equals 16 residues. The CDR3 loop is CASSRLLGPNTGELFF. The CDR3 nucleotides read TGCGCCAGCAGCCGCCTTTTGGGACCGAACACCGGGGAGCTGTTTTTT.

The V gene is TRBV5-6, the J gene TRBJ1-1; TRBD1 matches at 9 bases. The CDR3 sequence is 15 residues long. Trimming at V came to 2 bases and at J to 5 bases, leaving 7 bases not matched to a gene. Per the germline V gene, CDR1 is SGHDT and CDR2 is YYEEEE. CDR3 amino acids: CASSFGQGIGTEAFF. The CDR3 DNA reads as TGTGCCAGCAGCTTCGGACAGGGGATAGGGACTGAAGCTTTCTTT.

This sequence joins TRBV5-6 and TRBJ2-5, with D perhaps assigned TRBD1 or TRBD2 (6 bases each). Germline V CDR1 and CDR2: SGHDT, YYEEEE. The CDR3 covers 16 residues. V lost 1 base and J 1 base, leaving 14 bases between the germline ends. CDR3: CASSLFIGGLQETQYF. The CDR3 coding sequence is TGTGCCAGCAGCTTGTTTATCGGGGGCCTCCAAGAGACCCAGTACTTC.

The gene calls are TRBV27 and TRBJ1-1, with TRBD1 as a possible D gene (5 bases). Germline CDR1 MNHEY, CDR2 SMNVEV (reference sequence). V lost 5 bases to trimming and J lost 4 bases, with 17 bases between them. The CDR3 length is 15 residues. CDR3 in amino acids: CASSPSGTSLTEAFF. The CDR3 nucleotides are TGTGCCAGCAGTCCATCAGGGACCTCGCTCACTGAAGCTTTCTTT.

This clone was seen a few times. This chain connects TRBV19 to TRBJ1-6; D is undetermined. Trimming took 1 base from V and 9 from J, leaving 10 bases between them. In germline, CDR1 is LNHDA, CDR2 SQIVND (reference sequence). CDR3 size: 14 residues. The CDR3 region is CASSIADGRSPLHF. The CDR3 DNA follows: TGTGCCAGTAGTATAGCGGACGGACGTTCACCCCTCCACTTT.

The genes are TRBV24-1 and TRBJ1-2, with D tentatively TRBD1 (6 bases). CDR3 length: 14 residues. Germline V CDR1 and CDR2: KGHDR, SFDVKD. Trimming pared 7 bases from V and 6 bases from J, leaving 17 bases between. The CDR3 region is CATRPNRDSDGYTF. DNA for the CDR3: TGTGCCACCAGACCGAACAGGGATTCCGATGGCTACACCTTC.